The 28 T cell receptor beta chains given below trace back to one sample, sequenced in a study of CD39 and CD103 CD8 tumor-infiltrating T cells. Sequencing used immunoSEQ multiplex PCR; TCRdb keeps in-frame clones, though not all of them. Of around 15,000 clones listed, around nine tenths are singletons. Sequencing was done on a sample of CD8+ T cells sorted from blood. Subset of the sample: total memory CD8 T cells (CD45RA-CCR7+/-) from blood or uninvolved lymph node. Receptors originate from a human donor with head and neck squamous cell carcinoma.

CDR3 in amino acids: CASSQSGGRAEAFF. Here the CDR3 DNA reads TGTGCCAGCAGTCAATCAGGGGGTAGGGCTGAAGCTTTCTTT. The rearrangement uses TRBV27 and TRBJ1-1; 7 bases line up with TRBD1. Looked up from germline, CDR1 is MNHEY and CDR2 is SMNVEV (reference sequence). V lost 5 bases, J lost 6 bases, and 9 bases stayed unmatched. The CDR3 totals 14 residues.

The CDR3 coding sequence is TGTGCCAGCAGCCACAGCTCTGGGGCCAACGTCCTGACTTTC. Its protein product is CASSHSSGANVLTF. This sequence joins TRBV6-5 and TRBJ2-6; D is unresolved. CDR3 size: 14 residues. The germline gives CDR1 MNHEY, CDR2 SVGAGI. Trimming took 6 bases from V and 0 from J, leaving 6 bases between them.

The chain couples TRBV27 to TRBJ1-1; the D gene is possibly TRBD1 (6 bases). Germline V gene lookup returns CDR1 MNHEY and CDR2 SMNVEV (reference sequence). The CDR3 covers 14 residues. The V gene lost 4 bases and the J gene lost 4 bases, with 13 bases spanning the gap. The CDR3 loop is CASSYGVGGTEAFF. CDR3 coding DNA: TGTGCCAGCAGTTACGGTGTAGGGGGCACTGAAGCTTTCTTT.

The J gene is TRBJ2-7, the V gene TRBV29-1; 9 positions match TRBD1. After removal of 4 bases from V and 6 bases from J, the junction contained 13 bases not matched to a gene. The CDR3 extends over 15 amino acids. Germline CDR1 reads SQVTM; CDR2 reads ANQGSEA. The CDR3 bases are TGCAGCGTTGTAGGAGACAGGGGGTTAGCGGGCGAGCAGTACTTC. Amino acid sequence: CSVVGDRGLAGEQYF.

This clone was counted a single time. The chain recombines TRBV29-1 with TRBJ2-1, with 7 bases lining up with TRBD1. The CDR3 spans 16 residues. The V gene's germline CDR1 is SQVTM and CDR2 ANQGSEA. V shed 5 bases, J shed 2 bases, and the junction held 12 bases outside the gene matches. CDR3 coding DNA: TGCAGCGTTCACCTAGGGGACAGATCAACCTACAATGAGCAGTTCTTC. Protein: CSVHLGDRSTYNEQFF.

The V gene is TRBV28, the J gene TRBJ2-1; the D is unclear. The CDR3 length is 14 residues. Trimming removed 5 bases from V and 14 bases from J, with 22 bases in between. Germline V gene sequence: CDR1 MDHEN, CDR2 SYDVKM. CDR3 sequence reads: CASSPPSPVGVKFF. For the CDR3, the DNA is TGTGCCAGCAGTCCCCCTTCCCCGGTTGGCGTTAAGTTCTTC.

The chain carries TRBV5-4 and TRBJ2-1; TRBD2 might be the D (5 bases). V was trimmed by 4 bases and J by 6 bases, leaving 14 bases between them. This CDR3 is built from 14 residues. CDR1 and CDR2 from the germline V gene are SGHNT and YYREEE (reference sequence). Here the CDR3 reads CASSPLRDGNEQFF. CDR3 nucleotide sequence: TGTGCCAGCAGCCCGCTCCGGGATGGCAATGAGCAGTTCTTC. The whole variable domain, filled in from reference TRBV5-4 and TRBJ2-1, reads ETGVTQSPTHLIKTRGQQVTLRCSSQSGHNTVSWYQQALGQGPQFIFQYYREEENGRGNFPPRFSGLQFPNYSSELNVNALELDDSALYLCASSPLRDGNEQFFGPGTRLTVL.

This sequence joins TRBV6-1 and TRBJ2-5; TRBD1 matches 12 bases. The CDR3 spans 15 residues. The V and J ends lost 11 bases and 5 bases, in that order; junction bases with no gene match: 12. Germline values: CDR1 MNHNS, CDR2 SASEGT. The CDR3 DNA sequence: TGTGCCGAGGGAGGCGGGACAGGGGGCGCGGAGACCCAGTACTTC. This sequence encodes CAEGGGTGGAETQYF.

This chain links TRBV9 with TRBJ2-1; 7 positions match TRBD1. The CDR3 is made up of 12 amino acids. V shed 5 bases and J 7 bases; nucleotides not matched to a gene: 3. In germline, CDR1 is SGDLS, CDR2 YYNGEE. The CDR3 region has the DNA TGTGCCAGCAGTGGGACAGCTAATGAGCAGTTCTTC. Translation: CASSGTANEQFF.

DNA for the CDR3: TGTGCCACCAGCAGAGATCGCGGGGTGGGGAGCACTGAAGCTTTCTTT. As protein: CATSRDRGVGSTEAFF. The J gene is TRBJ1-1, the V gene TRBV15; D is undetermined. The CDR3 totals 16 residues. Germline-derived CDR1 and CDR2 are LNHNV and YYDKDF (reference sequence). Trimming took off 0 bases at V and 4 bases at J, with 15 bases between the two ends.

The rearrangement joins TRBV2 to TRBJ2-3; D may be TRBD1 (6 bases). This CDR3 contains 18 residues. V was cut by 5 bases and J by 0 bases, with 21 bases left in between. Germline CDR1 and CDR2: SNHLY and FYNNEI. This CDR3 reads CASSRSFQGIGSTDTQYF. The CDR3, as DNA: TGTGCCAGCAGTCGCTCGTTCCAGGGGATAGGGAGCACAGATACGCAGTATTTT.

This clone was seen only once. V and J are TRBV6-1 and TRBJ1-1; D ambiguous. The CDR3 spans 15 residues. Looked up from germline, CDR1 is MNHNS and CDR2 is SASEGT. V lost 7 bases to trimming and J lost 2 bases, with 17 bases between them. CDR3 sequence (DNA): TGTGCCAGCACCCCTAGATGGGGAAGCAACACTGAAGCTTTCTTT. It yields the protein CASTPRWGSNTEAFF.

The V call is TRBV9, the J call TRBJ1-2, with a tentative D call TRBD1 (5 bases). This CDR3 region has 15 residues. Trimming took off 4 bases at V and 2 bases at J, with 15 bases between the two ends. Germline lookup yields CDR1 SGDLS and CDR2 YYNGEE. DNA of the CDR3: TGTGCCAGCAGCCCGGGGGGTTCGAGAAACTATGGCTACACCTTC. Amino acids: CASSPGGSRNYGYTF.

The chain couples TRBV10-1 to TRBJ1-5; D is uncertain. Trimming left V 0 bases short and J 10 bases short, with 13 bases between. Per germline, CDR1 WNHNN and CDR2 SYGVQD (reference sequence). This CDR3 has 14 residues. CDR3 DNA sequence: TGCGCCAGCAGTGAGTCGTGTTCGTCTCTCCCCCAGCATTTT. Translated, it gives CASSESCSSLPQHF.

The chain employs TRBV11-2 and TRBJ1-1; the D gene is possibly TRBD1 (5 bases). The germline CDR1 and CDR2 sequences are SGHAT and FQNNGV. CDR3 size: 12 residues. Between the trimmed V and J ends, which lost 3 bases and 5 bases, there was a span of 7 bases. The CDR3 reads CASSLTATEAFF. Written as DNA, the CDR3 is TGTGCCAGCAGCTTGACAGCGACTGAAGCTTTCTTT.

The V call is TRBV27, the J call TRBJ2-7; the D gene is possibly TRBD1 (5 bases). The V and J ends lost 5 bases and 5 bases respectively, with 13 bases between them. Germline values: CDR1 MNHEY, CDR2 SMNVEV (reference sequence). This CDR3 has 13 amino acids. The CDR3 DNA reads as TGTGCCAGCAGTGTTATAGACAGCAACGAGCAGTACTTC. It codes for CASSVIDSNEQYF.

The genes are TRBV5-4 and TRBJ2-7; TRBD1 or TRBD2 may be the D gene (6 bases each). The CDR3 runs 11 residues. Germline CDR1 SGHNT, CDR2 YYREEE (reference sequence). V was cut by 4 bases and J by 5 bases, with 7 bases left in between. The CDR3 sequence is CASSGGHEQYF. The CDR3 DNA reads TGTGCCAGCAGCGGGGGGCACGAGCAGTACTTC. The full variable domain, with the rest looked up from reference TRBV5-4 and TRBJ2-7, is ETGVTQSPTHLIKTRGQQVTLRCSSQSGHNTVSWYQQALGQGPQFIFQYYREEENGRGNFPPRFSGLQFPNYSSELNVNALELDDSALYLCASSGGHEQYFGPGTRLTVT.

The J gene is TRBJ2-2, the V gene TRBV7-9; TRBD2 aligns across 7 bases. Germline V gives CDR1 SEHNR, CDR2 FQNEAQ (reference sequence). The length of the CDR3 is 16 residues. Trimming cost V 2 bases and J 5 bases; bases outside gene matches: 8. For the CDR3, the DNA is TGTGCCAGCAGCTTAATAGGCGCCGGGGGGACCGGGGAGCTGTTTTTT. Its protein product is CASSLIGAGGTGELFF. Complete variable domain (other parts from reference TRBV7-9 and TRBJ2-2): DTGVSQNPRHKITKRGQNVTFRCDPISEHNRLYWYRQTLGQGPEFLTYFQNEAQLEKSRLLSDRFSAERPKGSFSTLEIQRTEQGDSAMYLCASSLIGAGGTGELFFGEGSRLTVL.

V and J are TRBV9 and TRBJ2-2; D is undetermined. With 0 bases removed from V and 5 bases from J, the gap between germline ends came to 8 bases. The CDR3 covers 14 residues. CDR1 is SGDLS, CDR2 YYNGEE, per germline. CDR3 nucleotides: TGTGCCAGCAGCGTAGAGGGCGGAACCGGGGAGCTGTTTTTT. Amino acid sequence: CASSVEGGTGELFF.

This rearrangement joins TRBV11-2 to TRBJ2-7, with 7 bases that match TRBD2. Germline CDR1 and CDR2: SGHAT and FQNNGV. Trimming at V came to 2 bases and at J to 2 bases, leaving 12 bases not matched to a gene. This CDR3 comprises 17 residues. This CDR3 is CASSLLMGGEKTYEQYF. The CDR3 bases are TGTGCCAGCAGCTTACTAATGGGGGGGGAAAAAACCTACGAGCAGTACTTC.

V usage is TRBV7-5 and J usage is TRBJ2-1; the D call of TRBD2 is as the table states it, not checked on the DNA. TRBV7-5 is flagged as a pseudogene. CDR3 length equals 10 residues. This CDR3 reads CASWGGEQFF. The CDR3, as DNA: TGTGCCTCCTGGGGGGGTGAGCAGTTCTTC.

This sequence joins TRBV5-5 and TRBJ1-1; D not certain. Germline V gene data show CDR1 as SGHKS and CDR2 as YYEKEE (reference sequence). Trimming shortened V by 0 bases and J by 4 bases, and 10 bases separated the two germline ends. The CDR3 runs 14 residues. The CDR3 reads CASSLAGGATEAFF. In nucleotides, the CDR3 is TGTGCCAGCAGCTTGGCGGGCGGCGCCACTGAAGCTTTCTTT.

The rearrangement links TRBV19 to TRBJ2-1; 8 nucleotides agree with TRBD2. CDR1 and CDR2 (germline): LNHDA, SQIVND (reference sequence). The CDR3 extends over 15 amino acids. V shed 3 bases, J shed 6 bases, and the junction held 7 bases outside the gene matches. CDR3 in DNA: TGTGCCAGTAGTATGTCCGGCGGGGGGCCCAATGAGCAGTTCTTC. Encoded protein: CASSMSGGGPNEQFF.

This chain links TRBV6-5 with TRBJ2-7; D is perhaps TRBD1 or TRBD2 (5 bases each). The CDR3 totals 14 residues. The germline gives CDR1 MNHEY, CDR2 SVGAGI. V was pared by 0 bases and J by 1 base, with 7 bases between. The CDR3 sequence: CASSYSGGSYEQYF. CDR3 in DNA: TGTGCCAGCAGTTACTCTGGGGGATCCTACGAGCAGTACTTC.

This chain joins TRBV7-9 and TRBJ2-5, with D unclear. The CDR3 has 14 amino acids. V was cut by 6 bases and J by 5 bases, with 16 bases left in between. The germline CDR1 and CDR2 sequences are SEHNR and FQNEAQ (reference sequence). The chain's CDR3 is CASRTPELGETQYF. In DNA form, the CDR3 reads TGTGCCAGCAGAACCCCCGAGCTGGGGGAGACCCAGTACTTC.

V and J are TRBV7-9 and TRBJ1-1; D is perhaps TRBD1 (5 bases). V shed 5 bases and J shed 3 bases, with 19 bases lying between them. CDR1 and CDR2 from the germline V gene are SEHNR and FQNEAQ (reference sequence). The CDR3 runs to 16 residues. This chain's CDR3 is CASSLIGGYVDTEAFF. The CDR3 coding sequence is TGTGCCAGCAGCCTTATCGGGGGGTACGTGGACACTGAAGCTTTCTTT. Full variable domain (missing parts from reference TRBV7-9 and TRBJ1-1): DTGVSQNPRHKITKRGQNVTFRCDPISEHNRLYWYRQTLGQGPEFLTYFQNEAQLEKSRLLSDRFSAERPKGSFSTLEIQRTEQGDSAMYLCASSLIGGYVDTEAFFGQGTRLTVV.

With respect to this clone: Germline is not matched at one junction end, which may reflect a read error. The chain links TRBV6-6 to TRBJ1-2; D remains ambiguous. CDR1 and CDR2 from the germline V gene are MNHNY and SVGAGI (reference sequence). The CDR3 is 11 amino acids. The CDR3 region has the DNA TGTGCCAGCAGTTACACGACGGGCTCCACCTTC. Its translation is CASSYTTGSTF.

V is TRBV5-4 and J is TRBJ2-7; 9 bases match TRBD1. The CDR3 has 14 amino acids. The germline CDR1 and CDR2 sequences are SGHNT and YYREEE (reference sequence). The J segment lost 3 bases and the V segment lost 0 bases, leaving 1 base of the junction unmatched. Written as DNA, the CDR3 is TGTGCCAGCAGCTTGGGGGACAGGGTCTACGAGCAGTACTTC. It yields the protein CASSLGDRVYEQYF.